This T cell receptor (beta chain) was recorded in a study of OX40 agonist ivuxolimab in advanced cancers. Across the whole study: Patients received ivuxolimab, an intravenous treatment, every 2 weeks at 0.01 to 10 mg/kg.

TCRdb keeps only in-frame clones here, not all; method: immunoSEQ multiplex PCR. Of some 5,500 clones listed, 84% are singletons. Trimming stripped 7 bases from V and 2 bases from J, with 18 bases between. From germline, CDR1 is SQVTM and CDR2 ANQGSEA. The CDR3 runs 15 residues. This specimen was CD4+ or CD8+ T cells sorted from blood, taken in a trial of the OX40 agonist ivuxolimab. The chain is built from TRBV29-1 and TRBJ2-1; TRBD2 is a possible D gene (5 bases). The origin of this receptor is an adult with an advanced solid tumor such as melanoma, head and neck, liver or kidney cancer. Here the CDR3 DNA reads TGCAGCGCCCCGGGCGGGCAGCCGCCCTACAATGAGCAGTTCTTC. Protein sequence: CSAPGGQPPYNEQFF.